These T cell receptor beta chains were read from a single sample in a study of cytomegalovirus exposure and HLA in healthy donors. Clones were sequenced by immunoSEQ multiplex PCR, and TCRdb holds only the in-frame ones, with some missing. The table records about 85,000 clones, 80% of them present only once. Sequenced input: PBMCs. The receptors were sampled from a man in his fifties in good health and CMV-seropositive. Each CDR3 is given with its conserved first and last residue. Fields, in order: D gene, clone size, CDR3 length, V gene, J gene, CDR3 protein, CDR3 DNA. The D gene is left open where the match is weak. Where a row states a size, it is once, few, many or the class of an expanded clone; other rows omit it.

NA,NA,13,TRBV6-5,TRBJ2-5,CASKDTHGETQYF,TGTGCCAGCAAAGATACACATGGTGAGACCCAGTACTTC
NA,NA,14,TRBV5-8,TRBJ2-3,CASSLVLGTDTQYF,TGTGCCAGCAGCTTGGTGTTAGGCACAGATACGCAGTATTTT
NA,NA,15,TRBV6-5,TRBJ1-1,CAARRTGLMNTEAFF,TGTGCCGCCAGGAGAACCGGACTAATGAACACTGAAGCTTTCTTT
TRBD1,NA,20,TRBV19,TRBJ2-6,CASSFGQGGDLHSGANVLTF,TGTGCCAGTAGTTTCGGACAGGGGGGAGATTTACATTCTGGGGCCAACGTCCTGACTTTC
NA,NA,16,TRBV21-1,TRBJ2-5,CASWGTGDGFQETQYF,TGTGCCAGCTGGGGGACAGGGGACGGGTTCCAAGAGACCCAGTACTTC
NA,few,13,TRBV27,TRBJ1-2,CASSQAGSTGYTF,TGTGCCAGCAGTCAGGCAGGGTCTACTGGCTACACCTTC
NA,NA,16,TRBV5-6,TRBJ2-7,CASSLPKSLYPYEQYF,TGTGCCAGCAGCTTGCCAAAAAGTCTATACCCCTACGAGCAGTACTTC
TRBD1,NA,13,TRBV6-1,TRBJ1-4,CASSEKIDRGQFF,TGTGCCAGCAGTGAGAAAATTGACAGGGGACAGTTTTTT
NA,NA,13,TRBV27,TRBJ2-3,CASRAQGVDTQYF,TGTGCCAGCAGAGCGCAAGGGGTAGATACGCAGTATTTT
NA,NA,13,TRBV11-2,TRBJ1-1,CASSVGLNTEAFF,TGTGCCAGCAGCGTGGGGCTAAACACTGAAGCTTTCTTT
TRBD2,few,14,TRBV7-9,TRBJ2-7,CASTPRGGPYEQYF,TGTGCCAGCACCCCGCGGGGGGGCCCCTACGAGCAGTACTTC
NA,NA,16,TRBV11-2,TRBJ2-1,CASSSPGGGAIDEQFF,TGTGCCAGCAGCTCCCCTGGCGGCGGCGCCATCGATGAGCAGTTCTTC
TRBD2,NA,15,TRBV2,TRBJ2-1,CASRASGRSYNEQFF,TGTGCCAGCAGAGCTAGCGGGAGATCCTACAATGAGCAGTTCTTC
NA,NA,13,TRBV6-1,TRBJ2-2,CASIKADTGELFF,TGTGCCAGTATAAAGGCGGACACCGGGGAGCTGTTTTTT
NA,NA,15,TRBV15,TRBJ2-7,CATNIRRGSSYEQYF,TGTGCCACCAACATAAGGCGAGGGAGCTCCTACGAGCAGTACTTC
TRBD1,NA,14,TRBV4-1,TRBJ2-1,CASSPRTGTDEQFF,TGCGCCAGCAGCCCACGGACAGGGACGGATGAGCAGTTCTTC
TRBD2,NA,15,TRBV10-3,TRBJ2-7,CAISKTSGRGDEQYF,TGTGCCATCAGTAAGACTAGCGGGAGGGGCGACGAGCAGTACTTC
NA,NA,17,TRBV11-3,TRBJ2-2,CASSLVAGFEGTGELFF,TGTGCCAGCAGCTTAGTCGCAGGTTTCGAGGGTACCGGGGAGCTGTTTTTT
TRBD2,NA,17,TRBV5-6,TRBJ2-3,CASSLPATSGSTDTQYF,TGTGCCAGCAGCTTGCCTGCGACTAGCGGAAGCACAGATACGCAGTATTTT
TRBD2,NA,15,TRBV18,TRBJ2-3,CASSPPSGAQDTQYF,TGTGCCAGCTCACCACCGAGCGGGGCGCAAGATACGCAGTATTTT
TRBD2,few,17,TRBV13,TRBJ2-7,CASSSKSGLAGFYEQYF,TGTGCCAGCAGCTCAAAGTCGGGGCTAGCGGGATTCTACGAGCAGTACTTC
TRBD1,NA,14,TRBV30,TRBJ1-4,CAWAGGTGDEKLFF,TGTGCCTGGGCCGGCGGGACAGGGGATGAAAAACTGTTTTTT
NA,NA,14,TRBV4-1,TRBJ2-7,CASSQGGDSYEQYF,TGCGCCAGCAGCCAAGGTGGAGACTCCTACGAGCAGTACTTC
NA,NA,16,TRBV9,TRBJ2-3,CASSEQVSPSTDTQYF,TGTGCCAGCAGCGAACAGGTTAGCCCTAGCACAGATACGCAGTATTTT
NA,NA,13,TRBV18,TRBJ2-7,CASSQSLVDEQYF,TGTGCCAGCTCACAGTCACTAGTTGACGAGCAGTACTTC
NA,NA,14,TRBV9,TRBJ2-3,CASSVNGATDTQYF,TGTGCCAGCAGCGTAAACGGAGCCACAGATACGCAGTATTTT
NA,NA,16,TRBV10-1,TRBJ2-1,CASSESVQRVNNEQFF,TGCGCCAGCAGTGAGTCGGTCCAGCGGGTAAACAATGAGCAGTTCTTC
TRBD1,NA,13,TRBV29-1,TRBJ1-4,CSAGDRGNEKLFF,TGCAGCGCCGGGGACAGGGGGAATGAAAAACTGTTTTTT
TRBD1,once,13,TRBV7-9,TRBJ2-7,CASSRDSSYEQYF,TGTGCCAGCAGCCGGGACAGCTCCTACGAGCAGTACTTC
TRBD2,NA,17,TRBV29-1,TRBJ2-1,CSVGASGRPGSYNEQFF,TGCAGCGTTGGGGCCAGCGGGAGGCCAGGCTCCTACAATGAGCAGTTCTTC
TRBD1,NA,14,TRBV13,TRBJ2-7,CASREGTGSNEQYF,TGTGCCAGCAGAGAAGGGACAGGGAGTAACGAGCAGTACTTC
NA,NA,14,TRBV28,TRBJ2-1,CASSWGGTRHEQFF,TGTGCCAGCAGTTGGGGCGGGACCAGACATGAGCAGTTCTTC
TRBD1,NA,15,TRBV6-1,TRBJ1-4,CASSLTGATNEKLFF,TGTGCCAGCAGTCTCACAGGGGCCACTAATGAAAAACTGTTTTTT
NA,once,13,TRBV29-1,TRBJ1-2,CSVERTANYGYTF,TGCAGCGTTGAAAGGACAGCTAACTATGGCTACACCTTC
NA,NA,15,TRBV27,TRBJ2-1,CASSRWQSGSDEQFF,TGTGCCAGCAGTAGGTGGCAGTCGGGTTCCGATGAGCAGTTCTTC
NA,NA,15,TRBV5-1,TRBJ1-4,CASSPSRGTNEKLFF,TGCGCCAGCAGCCCTTCAAGGGGAACTAATGAAAAACTGTTTTTT
NA,NA,14,TRBV10-3,TRBJ1-5,CAISEGQRDQPQHF,TGTGCCATCAGTGAAGGACAACGGGATCAGCCCCAGCATTTT
NA,NA,15,TRBV7-9,TRBJ2-1,CASSLERSSYNEQFF,TGTGCCAGCAGCTTAGAAAGGAGCTCCTACAATGAGCAGTTCTTC
NA,NA,12,TRBV7-9,TRBJ1-1,CASSSQATEAFF,TGTGCCAGCAGCTCCCAAGCCACTGAAGCTTTCTTT
TRBD1,few,14,TRBV5-1,TRBJ1-4,CASSTGQGREKLFF,TGCGCCAGCAGCACCGGACAGGGTAGAGAAAAACTGTTTTTT
TRBD2,NA,16,TRBV6-6,TRBJ2-7,CASSSEASAGGGQQYF,TGTGCCAGCAGTTCCGAAGCTTCCGCAGGCGGGGGACAGCAGTACTTC
NA,NA,14,TRBV18,TRBJ2-5,CASSPPIFRETQYF,TGTGCCAGCTCACCACCGATTTTCCGGGAGACCCAGTACTTC
NA,few,14,TRBV19,TRBJ1-2,CASSQSETNYGYTF,TGTGCCAGTAGTCAGTCAGAAACTAACTATGGCTACACCTTC
NA,few,17,TRBV11-2,TRBJ2-1,CASSFGASTGYYNEQFF,TGTGCCAGCAGCTTTGGGGCGAGTACCGGGTACTACAATGAGCAGTTCTTC
NA,NA,17,TRBV5-4,TRBJ2-3,CASSLDGQAGDTDTQYF,TGTGCCAGCAGCTTGGATGGGCAGGCGGGCGACACAGATACGCAGTATTTT
TRBD1,NA,15,TRBV6-1,TRBJ1-1,CASSEQGAGVSEAFF,TGTGCCAGCAGTGAACAGGGGGCTGGGGTTTCTGAAGCTTTCTTT
TRBD2,once,17,TRBV5-4,TRBJ2-3,CASSPLAGRTSTDTQYF,TGTGCCAGCAGCCCATTAGCGGGGAGGACTAGCACAGATACGCAGTATTTT
TRBD1,NA,16,TRBV5-5,TRBJ1-5,CASGEKPGGGNQPQHF,TGTGCCAGCGGAGAAAAGCCAGGGGGAGGCAATCAGCCCCAGCATTTT
TRBD2,NA,14,TRBV29-1,TRBJ2-2,CSVRRTSGIGELFF,TGCAGCGTCCGGAGAACTAGCGGGATTGGGGAGCTGTTTTTT
TRBD1,NA,15,TRBV9,TRBJ2-1,CASSVDRGSHNEQFF,TGTGCCAGCAGCGTCGACAGGGGCTCGCACAATGAGCAGTTCTTC
TRBD1,NA,18,TRBV27,TRBJ2-1,CASNQGALGRTSYNEQFF,TGTGCCAGCAACCAGGGGGCCCTAGGGCGTACCTCCTACAATGAGCAGTTCTTC
NA,NA,14,TRBV7-9,TRBJ2-2,CASKPGVNTGELFF,TGTGCGAGCAAACCAGGGGTTAACACCGGGGAGCTGTTTTTT
TRBD1,NA,18,TRBV10-3,TRBJ1-5,CATGIGTGRGRSNQPQHF,TGTGCCACGGGGATTGGGACAGGGAGGGGTAGGAGCAATCAGCCCCAGCATTTT